This T cell receptor (beta chain) was recorded in a study of T cells in Graves' hyperthyroidism and ophthalmopathy (dated by TCRdb to between 2018 and 2021). Context from the whole study: To identify distinguishing TCR V-J signatures, a discovery cohort of 90 to 100 patients was used, comprising some 45 with Graves' ophthalmopathy and 55 to 65 with stable Graves' hyperthyroidism. An independent validation cohort of around 20 hyperthyroidism patients and some 15 patients who later progressed to ophthalmopathy tested prospective prediction of ophthalmopathy. The 75 to 100 discovery patients were randomly split 7:3 into training and test sets. Thyroid tissue and blood T-cell repertoires from six or seven Graves' hyperthyroidism patients were also compared in the study. After blood sampling, hyperthyroidism patients were treated with methimazole at a starting dose of 30 mg daily, and ophthalmopathy patients were treated with high-dose intravenous methylprednisolone. TCR Vbeta CDR3 sequencing of 135 peripheral blood samples (roughly 41 ophthalmopathy, 75 or so hyperthyroidism and roughly 17 progressor patients) is reported in the paper. The paper as a whole reports these results and caveats: In validation, progression to ophthalmopathy was predicted by the model with 55% to 71% sensitivity and 72.22% specificity, a median of roughly 6 months before onset. Most expanded thyroid clonotypes (frequency above 0.001) were also detected in blood, suggesting blood repertoires may reflect thyroid immune responses. In cross-validation, a model built on a 13 V-J signature told ophthalmopathy apart from stable hyperthyroidism with approximately 90% sensitivity and approximately 81% specificity, and in testing the same model reached 80%/75%. No statistical method was used to set the sample size in advance, and investigators knew the group allocation.

A patient counted as having stable Graves' hyperthyroidism if no progression to ophthalmopathy occurred over 18 months of follow-up. Hyperthyroidism patients were aged 18 to 65 years and newly diagnosed, with disease duration of less than 2 months. Exclusion was applied to patients with uncontrolled infections, other autoimmune diseases, pregnancy or lactation. Clinical symptoms, serum thyroxine and TRAb, thyroid ultrasound, and orbital computed tomography formed the basis for the diagnoses. Total RNA was extracted with Trizol reagent, and quality was checked on an Agilent 2100 Bioanalyzer. Sequences SSHAT (CDR1) and FNYEAQ (CDR2) are obtained from the germline V gene (reference sequence). Including cysteine and phenylalanine, the CDR3 has 13 amino acids. Solely the CDR3 DNA is kept, with 39 bases framed from the first base. The TCR beta CDR3 regions were amplified from RNA transcripts. A first-round RT-PCR of the TCR CDR3 used the HTBI primer set with the Qiagen OneStep RT-PCR kit. The libraries were constructed in a second round of multiplex PCR and then size-selected and purified. Paired-end sequencing of the libraries was performed with 100 bp reads on an Illumina HiSeq2000. For the original study's pipeline: SOAPnuke was used to process the raw data, removing reads that contained adapters or uncalled bases, had a mean Phred below 15, or lacked an exact match to the constant primer or identifier. COPE v1.2.5 was used to merge high-quality paired reads, and clonotypes were defined as unique nucleotide sequences. MiTCR v1.1 was used to align clonotypes to the IMGT TRBV, TRBD and TRBJ reference segments. Only V-J combinations with frequency above 0.0001, covering about 99% of repertoires, were analysed. The TCS score was defined as the ratio of F50 (clonal expansion) to E x V (chaos), calculated using BLOSUM62-based TCRdist between CDR3 peptides within each V-J. Welch's t-statistics and random forest reduced 450 to 600 V-J features to 10 to 15, which were used in a naive Bayes classifier (R e1071). The public reads were reprocessed in TCRdb via fastp at Q25 and MiXCR, keeping in-frame beta chains. Duplicate CDR3 protein sequences are folded into a single record with the most common DNA and genes. The authors' filters were not applied to this entry. For this sample there are around 540,000 distinct CDR3 sequences; under 60% appear just once. 8.2% of the sample goes to the ten largest clones.

This clonotype was observed many times. No cognate antigen has been identified for it. At one end, the junction sequence differs from germline, possibly due to a read error. Sequencing was done on a sample of peripheral blood or thyroid tissue (not recorded which). This sequence uses TRBV7-7 and TRBJ2-2, with an unclear D gene assignment. The receptor comes from a woman between 18 and 29 years old with Graves' hyperthyroidism. Donor details come from another sample of the same person, matched by shared clones. The encoded CDR3 is CASSSQETGELFF. The DNA reads TGTGCTAGCAGCTCTCAAGAGACCGGGGAGCTGTTTTTT.